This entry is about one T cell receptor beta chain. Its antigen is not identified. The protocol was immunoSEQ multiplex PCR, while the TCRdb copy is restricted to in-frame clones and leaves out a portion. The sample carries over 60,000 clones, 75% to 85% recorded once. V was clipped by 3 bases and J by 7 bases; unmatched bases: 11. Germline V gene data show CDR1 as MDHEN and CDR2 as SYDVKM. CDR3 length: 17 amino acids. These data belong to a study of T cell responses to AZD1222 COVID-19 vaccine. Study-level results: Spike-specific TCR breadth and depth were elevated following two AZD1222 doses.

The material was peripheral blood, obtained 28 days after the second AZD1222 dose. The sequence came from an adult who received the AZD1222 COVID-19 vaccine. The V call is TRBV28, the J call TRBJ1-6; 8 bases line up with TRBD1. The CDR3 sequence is CASSFRGLRGLNSPLHF. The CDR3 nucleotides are TGTGCCAGCAGTTTCAGGGGGCTCCGGGGATTAAATTCACCCCTCCACTTT.